The 22 T cell receptor beta chains listed next were all sequenced from one sample in a study of T cell repertoires in cytomegalovirus infection. TCRdb re-called the reads with MiXCR, one entry per CDR3 protein. This sample has under 800,000 distinct CDR3 sequences, with about 24% found just once. The sequencing sample was made of CD8+ T cells from PBMCs. These TCRs come from a human donor in good health (CMV status not recorded). Some clones in this sample may be carry-over from other donors' samples.

The rearrangement links TRBV2 to TRBJ1-2; D is ambiguous. The length of the CDR3 is 12 residues. CDR1 and CDR2 from the germline V gene are SNHLY and FYNNEI. V lost 8 bases and J lost 4, with 11 bases in between. Written as DNA, the CDR3 is TGTGCCAGCCTTTCGAATTCCTATGGCTACACCTTC. It specifies CASLSNSYGYTF.

The V and J genes are TRBV29-1 and TRBJ1-2; no clear D gene. Germline assignment: CDR1 SQVTM and CDR2 ANQGSEA. This CDR3 is 13 amino acids long. Trimming took 6 bases from V and 2 from J, leaving 13 bases between them. As DNA, the CDR3 is TGCAGCGTAGACGGAGGATTCAACTATGGCTACACCTTC. Residues: CSVDGGFNYGYTF.

Worth noting for this clonotype: Given a much more abundant clone one base away, this may be a read error. The V gene is TRBV7-8, the J gene TRBJ2-1; D is unclear. The germline V gene has CDR1 SGHVS and CDR2 FQNEAQ. The CDR3 length is 14 residues. Trimming removed 7 bases from V and 3 bases from J, with 13 bases in between. As DNA, the CDR3 is TGTGCCAGCAACTTTGGCAGCTTCTACAATGAGCAGTTCTTC. Protein sequence: CASNFGSFYNEQFF.

This clonotype was recorded a few times. The rearrangement uses TRBV6-1 and TRBJ1-5, with D uncertain. This CDR3 contains 13 residues. Germline assignment: CDR1 MNHNS and CDR2 SASEGT. Deletions cut 6 bases from V and 6 bases from J, with 12 bases between. CDR3 sequence reads: CASSPFAGQPQHF. For the CDR3, the DNA is TGTGCCAGCAGCCCCTTTGCCGGTCAGCCCCAGCATTTT.

This clonotype appeared a few times. The V call is TRBV7-9, the J call TRBJ2-1, with TRBD2 matching 12 bases. CDR1 SEHNR and CDR2 FQNEAQ come from the germline V gene (reference sequence). V dropped 1 base and J dropped 4; count of bases not matched to a gene: 17. CDR3 size: 21 residues. Written as DNA, the CDR3 is TGTGCCAGCAGCTTAGTTCCGGGACTAGCGGGCACCTCACCTGAATACAATGAGCAGTTCTTC. This codes for CASSLVPGLAGTSPEYNEQFF.

The V call is TRBV29-1, the J call TRBJ2-3, with D tentatively TRBD1 (6 bases). CDR1 is SQVTM and CDR2 is ANQGSEA in the germline V gene. This CDR3 spans 13 amino acids. Between the trimmed V and J ends, which lost 7 bases and 2 bases, there was a span of 13 bases. Here the CDR3 DNA reads TGCAGCGGGTCAGGACAGACCACAGATACGCAGTATTTT. This encodes CSGSGQTTDTQYF.

The chain carries TRBV11-2 and TRBJ2-1; 12 nucleotides agree with TRBD2. CDR3 length: 15 amino acids. Per germline, CDR1 SGHAT and CDR2 FQNNGV. The ends lost 5 bases at V and 9 bases at J; junction bases unmatched: 8. CDR3 sequence: CASSRLAGESSEQFF. The CDR3 nucleotides are TGTGCCAGCAGCCGACTAGCGGGGGAGAGCAGTGAGCAGTTCTTC.

In this sample, this clonotype turned up a few times. This chain connects TRBV5-4 to TRBJ2-5; D possibly corresponds to TRBD2 (5 bases). Per the germline V gene, CDR1 is SGHNT and CDR2 is YYREEE (reference sequence). The CDR3 is 14 amino acids. Trimming took off 1 base at V and 7 bases at J, with 14 bases between the two ends. The CDR3 DNA reads as TGTGCCAGCAGCTTGTGGACCGAAGGGAGGACCCAGTACTTC. Its translation: CASSLWTEGRTQYF.

This clonotype was seen more than once but under ten times. The chain employs TRBV7-9 and TRBJ1-2; D call uncertain. The CDR3 contains 14 residues. Per the germline V gene, CDR1 is SEHNR and CDR2 is FQNEAQ (reference sequence). V was pared by 6 bases and J by 0 bases, with 11 bases between. In nucleotides, the CDR3 is TGTGCCAGCAGGTTGGAACCAGCTAACTATGGCTACACCTTC. Amino acid sequence: CASRLEPANYGYTF. Full variable domain (remainder filled in from reference TRBV7-9 and TRBJ1-2): DTGVSQNPRHKITKRGQNVTFRCDPISEHNRLYWYRQTLGQGPEFLTYFQNEAQLEKSRLLSDRFSAERPKGSFSTLEIQRTEQGDSAMYLCASRLEPANYGYTFGSGTRLTVV.

The chain recombines TRBV7-9 with TRBJ2-1; D uncertain. CDR1 is SEHNR, CDR2 FQNEAQ, per germline (reference sequence). The CDR3 is 15 residues long. V shed 6 bases and J shed 4 bases, with 16 bases lying between them. The chain's CDR3 is CASSSLLGLYNEQFF. CDR3 nucleotides: TGTGCCAGCAGTTCACTCTTAGGTTTGTACAATGAGCAGTTCTTC. The whole variable domain, filled in from reference TRBV7-9 and TRBJ2-1, reads DTGVSQNPRHKITKRGQNVTFRCDPISEHNRLYWYRQTLGQGPEFLTYFQNEAQLEKSRLLSDRFSAERPKGSFSTLEIQRTEQGDSAMYLCASSSLLGLYNEQFFGPGTRLTVL.

This clonotype was picked up many times. The rearrangement uses TRBV12-3 or TRBV12-4 and TRBJ2-1, with TRBD2 matching over 10 bases. There are 15 residues in the CDR3. The V and J ends lost 6 bases and 5 bases, in that order; junction bases with no gene match: 7. In DNA, the CDR3 is TGTGCCAGCAGCCCGACTAGCGGGCCTAACAATGAGCAGTTCTTC. Protein: CASSPTSGPNNEQFF.

The chain uses TRBV28 and TRBJ1-6; possibly TRBD1 for D (5 bases). The CDR3 contains 15 residues. Germline-derived CDR1 and CDR2 are MDHEN and SYDVKM. V shed 3 bases and J shed 4 bases, with 10 bases lying between them. The CDR3 DNA reads as TGTGCCAGCAGTTTTCGGGACGTATATAATTCACCCCTCCACTTT. Amino acids: CASSFRDVYNSPLHF.

This clonotype was recorded a few times. V usage is TRBV28 and J usage is TRBJ1-5; D gene ambiguous. The CDR3 length is 16 residues. The V gene lost 6 bases and the J gene lost 0 bases, with 15 bases spanning the gap. Germline CDR1 reads MDHEN; CDR2 reads SYDVKM. CDR3 region: CASRPRDGYSNQPQHF. CDR3 in DNA: TGTGCCAGCAGACCCCGAGACGGTTATAGCAATCAGCCCCAGCATTTT.

The table lists this clonotype with many counts. V gene TRBV4-1 combines with J gene TRBJ1-2; TRBD1 might be the D (5 bases). Looked up from germline, CDR1 is MGHRA and CDR2 is YSYEKL. The germline V and J ends were trimmed by 0 bases and 2 bases, with 10 bases remaining between them. The CDR3 consists of 15 residues. CDR3 sequence: CASSQDQTANYGYTF. CDR3 nucleotides: TGCGCCAGCAGCCAAGATCAGACAGCCAACTATGGCTACACCTTC.

The chain has TRBV7-9 and TRBJ2-7; 8 nucleotides agree with TRBD2. Per germline, CDR1 SEHNR and CDR2 FQNEAQ (reference sequence). The CDR3 has 16 amino acids. The ends lost 5 bases at V and 0 bases at J; junction bases unmatched: 9. CDR3 sequence: CASSTAAGAISYEQYF. The CDR3 nucleotides read TGTGCCAGCAGCACCGCAGCGGGGGCTATCTCCTACGAGCAGTACTTC.

This clonotype has a handful of counts. J is TRBJ1-1 and V is TRBV29-1; a possible D gene is TRBD1 (5 bases). The CDR3 covers 14 residues. Germline V gene lookup returns CDR1 SQVTM and CDR2 ANQGSEA. Trimming shortened V by 4 bases and J by 6 bases, and 18 bases separated the two germline ends. The CDR3 sequence is CSVVSRVRESEAFF. Written as DNA, the CDR3 is TGCAGCGTTGTTAGTCGGGTCAGGGAATCTGAAGCTTTCTTT. Supplemented by reference TRBV29-1 and TRBJ1-1, the full variable domain reads SAVISQKPSRDICQRGTSLTIQCQVDSQVTMMFWYRQQPGQSLTLIATANQGSEATYESGFVIDKFPISRPNLTFSTLTVSNMSPEDSSIYLCSVVSRVRESEAFFGQGTRLTVV.

The J gene is TRBJ2-7, the V gene TRBV19, with 8 positions matching TRBD1. Trimming took 10 bases from V and 1 from J; bases not matched to a gene: 6. The germline V gene encodes CDR1 LNHDA and CDR2 SQIVND (reference sequence). This CDR3 region has 13 residues. The CDR3 protein is CAIQDRDSYEQYF. CDR3 nucleotides: TGTGCCATTCAGGACAGGGATTCCTACGAGCAGTACTTC.

Concerning this clonotype: This could be a read error, since a much larger clone is one nucleotide away. This CDR3 fails to terminate in the conserved phenylalanine or tryptophan, so it likely reflects a read error. V and J are TRBV7-6 and TRBJ2-2; D unresolved. The V gene's germline CDR1 is SGHVS and CDR2 FNYEAQ. This CDR3 has 13 amino acids. V gave up 4 bases and J gave up 6 bases, with 9 bases separating them. For the CDR3, the DNA is TGTGCCAGCAGCTCGCCGGCGCCCGGGGAGCTGTTTTTA. Its translation is CASSSPAPGELFL.

The sample holds many counts of this clonotype. The rearrangement joins TRBV6-6 to TRBJ2-1; TRBD1 is a possible D gene (6 bases). This CDR3 spans 14 amino acids. Germline loops: CDR1 MNHNY, CDR2 SVGAGI (reference sequence). Trimming removed 4 bases at V and 5 bases at J, with 12 bases between. The CDR3 bases are TGTGCCAGCAGTTCTCGGTACAGGGACAATGAGCAGTTCTTC. The encoded protein is CASSSRYRDNEQFF.

V gene TRBV6-5 combines with J gene TRBJ2-1, with D possibly TRBD2 on 6 matching bases. CDR3 length: 16 amino acids. Trimming pared 0 bases from V and 0 bases from J, leaving 9 bases between. The germline gives CDR1 MNHEY, CDR2 SVGAGI. CDR3 protein: CASSYSPGDSYNEQFF. CDR3 nucleotide sequence: TGTGCCAGCAGTTACTCTCCGGGGGACTCCTACAATGAGCAGTTCTTC.

The gene calls are TRBV4-3 and TRBJ2-3; 9 nucleotides align to TRBD2. The CDR3 runs 17 residues. V lost 0 bases, J lost 4 bases, and 8 bases stayed unmatched. Germline loops: CDR1 LGHNA, CDR2 YSLEER. The CDR3: CASSQDLLAGTADTQYF. CDR3 bases: TGCGCCAGCAGCCAAGATCTCCTAGCGGGGACGGCAGATACGCAGTATTTT.

With respect to this clonotype: A read error is possible here, since a much larger clone lies one base away. This chain links TRBV28 with TRBJ2-7, with 8 bases matching TRBD2. J gave up 1 base and V 6 bases, and 8 bases lay outside the gene matches. Germline lookup yields CDR1 MDHEN and CDR2 SYDVKM. The CDR3 loop spans 15 amino acids. The CDR3 loop reads CASSRLARESYEQYV. Here the CDR3 DNA reads TGTGCCAGCAGCAGACTAGCGAGGGAGTCCTACGAGCAGTACGTC.